This T cell receptor beta chain was recovered during a study of blood T cells in healthy people across ages. Study-level points and caveats: Naive T cell percentage showed a strong correlation with the diversity of TCR beta.

Next came a second PCR, run for about 7 to 12 cycles, which used a sample-barcoded 5' primer along with a J-beta primer mix. TCRdb used MiXCR to reprocess the 5' RACE reads, holding one entry per CDR3 protein. The data hold around 1,700,000 distinct CDR3 sequences, with about 30% observed a single time. CDR3 length: 14 residues. Per germline, CDR1 DFQATT and CDR2 SNEGSKA (reference sequence). The trim removed 0 bases at V and 6 bases at J, leaving 4 bases unmatched. This clonotype has just a few counts. The antigen is unknown. Sequenced sample: blood. The receptor was isolated from a young woman in good health. This chain uses TRBV20-1 with TRBJ1-4; TRBD1 matches at 7 bases. This CDR3 reads CSARERGRDEKLFF. CDR3 nucleotides: TGCAGTGCTAGAGAAAGGGGGCGGGATGAAAAACTGTTTTTT.